This T cell receptor beta chain was recovered during a study of cytotoxic CD8 clonotypes in ibrutinib-treated CLL. The CDR3 contains 15 residues. CDR1 MNHEY and CDR2 SMNVEV come from the germline V gene (reference sequence). V lost 4 bases and J 4 bases, leaving 13 bases between the germline ends. With respect to this clone: Its antigen is undetermined.

The assay was immunoSEQ multiplex PCR, and TCRdb's table has in-frame clones only and misses some. Seen here are about 270,000 clones, less than 85% observed once, and the top ten hold 5.6%. Study-level results: Public clonotypes were rare and shrank or held steady on treatment.

The source is a human donor with chronic lymphocytic leukemia. The sample in question was PBMCs, obtained at disease progression, from a patient treated with ibrutinib. The chain carries TRBV27 and TRBJ2-2; D unclear. The CDR3 bases are TGTGCCAGCAGTTCTGTTCTAGTCTTCACCGGGGAGCTGTTTTTT. This sequence encodes CASSSVLVFTGELFF.